This is a list of T cell receptor beta chains from one sample in a study of identical twins. TCRdb fed the 5' RACE reads into MiXCR, producing one record per CDR3 protein. The sample yields approximately 220,000 distinct CDR3 sequences, under 10% seen once. The sample was also reused in another study, on yellow fever vaccine responses in identical twins.

What was sequenced was memory (CD45RO+) T cells sorted from blood. All receptors derive from a woman aged 18-29 years in good health. Both conserved end residues are part of each CDR3. A D gene is named only where the DNA matches it firmly. Not all rows give a size; the values are once, few, many and, for expanded clones, a class.

>TRBJ2-7|TRBD1|TRBV7-2|many
CASSRQGSEQYF
TGTGCCAGCAGCCGACAGGGTTCCGAGCAGTACTTC
>TRBJ2-3|.|TRBV6-4|many
CASSVTVTDTQYF
TGTGCCAGCAGTGTAACAGTGACAGATACGCAGTATTTT
>TRBJ1-2|.|TRBV4-2|.
CASSQDLGGPGYTF
TGTGCCAGCAGCCAAGATCTTGGGGGACCTGGCTACACCTTC
>TRBJ2-2|TRBD2|TRBV11-3|few
CASRGTSGRYTGELFF
TGTGCCAGCCGAGGGACTAGCGGGAGGTACACCGGGGAGCTGTTTTTT
>TRBJ2-3|.|TRBV4-3|.
CASSQENRPGYTQYF
TGCGCCAGCAGCCAAGAGAATCGTCCGGGCTATACGCAGTATTTT
>TRBJ1-5|.|TRBV4-2|few
CASSSGQEESAQHF
TGTGCCAGCAGCTCGGGGCAGGAGGAATCTGCCCAGCATTTT
>TRBJ2-3|TRBD2|TRBV19|.
CASSDRLARGTDTQYF
TGTGCCAGTAGTGATCGACTAGCGCGGGGCACAGATACGCAGTATTTT
>TRBJ2-1|.|TRBV11-3|.
CASRGEVGEQFF
TGTGCCAGCAGGGGAGAGGTGGGGGAGCAGTTCTTC
>TRBJ2-5|.|TRBV10-3|many
CAIRGRPEETQYF
TGTGCCATCAGGGGCAGACCTGAAGAGACCCAGTACTTC
>TRBJ2-5|TRBD2|TRBV9|.
CASSVSAPGRGLQETQYF
TGTGCCAGCAGCGTATCAGCCCCAGGGAGGGGATTGCAAGAGACCCAGTACTTC
>TRBJ2-1|.|TRBV7-8|many
CASSLVDEQFF
TGTGCCAGCAGCTTAGTTGATGAGCAGTTCTTC
>TRBJ1-2|TRBD1|TRBV7-3|few
CASSPSDRGDHYGYTF
TGTGCCAGCAGCCCTTCGGACAGGGGGGATCACTATGGCTACACCTTC
>TRBJ1-2|.|TRBV7-3|many
CASSLTPGRWNYGYTF
TGTGCCAGCAGCCTGACGCCGGGCAGGTGGAACTATGGCTACACCTTC
>TRBJ1-1|.|TRBV11-2|few
CASSPPPGNTEAFF
TGTGCCAGCAGCCCCCCGCCGGGGAACACTGAAGCTTTCTTT
>TRBJ2-7|.|TRBV12-3/TRBV12-4|few
CASLGLGGLTYEQYF
TGTGCCAGCTTGGGTTTGGGGGGTTTAACCTACGAGCAGTACTTC
>TRBJ2-7|TRBD1|TRBV14|few
CASSPQGALVAATYEQYF
TGTGCCAGCAGCCCACAGGGGGCTCTGGTCGCAGCGACCTACGAGCAGTACTTC
>TRBJ2-1|.|TRBV20-1|many
CSARVGDPRDNEQFF
TGCAGTGCTAGAGTTGGGGACCCGAGGGACAATGAGCAGTTCTTC
>TRBJ2-7|TRBD1|TRBV15|.
CATKMKGGQGNDEQYF
TGTGCCACCAAGATGAAAGGGGGACAGGGGAATGACGAGCAGTACTTC
>TRBJ2-3|.|TRBV5-1|many
CASSHGSGSTDTQYF
TGCGCCAGCAGCCATGGCTCGGGCAGCACAGATACGCAGTATTTT
>TRBJ2-5|TRBD2|TRBV20-1|.
CSAPRTSGKYQETQYF
TGCAGTGCTCCAAGGACTAGCGGGAAGTACCAAGAGACCCAGTACTTC
>TRBJ2-1|.|TRBV28|many
CASSPSRQAYNEQFF
TGTGCCAGCAGTCCCTCGAGGCAGGCATACAATGAGCAGTTCTTC
>TRBJ2-2|TRBD2|TRBV25-1|many
CASSVSRGGLTGELFF
TGTGCCAGCAGTGTTTCTCGGGGGGGCCTTACCGGGGAGCTGTTTTTT
>TRBJ2-4|.|TRBV15|many
CATSNRDQANIQYF
TGTGCCACCAGCAACCGGGACCAAGCGAACATTCAGTACTTC
>TRBJ2-1|TRBD2|TRBV9|many
CASSPTLGRVVGEQFF
TGTGCCAGCAGCCCCACCTTAGGGAGGGTTGTTGGTGAGCAGTTCTTC
>TRBJ2-2|.|TRBV6-6|few
CASTKQGVELFF
TGTGCCAGCACTAAACAGGGCGTGGAGCTGTTTTTT
>TRBJ2-3|TRBD2|TRBV20-1|.
CSATYLAGGRTDTQYF
TGCAGTGCTACTTACCTAGCGGGAGGGCGAACAGATACGCAGTATTTT
>TRBJ2-3|.|TRBV15|.
CATSRDPARTDTQYF
TGTGCCACCAGCAGAGATCCCGCCCGCACAGATACGCAGTATTTT
>TRBJ2-5|.|TRBV6-1|.
CASSRAGTLQETQYF
TGTGCCAGCAGCCGCGCCGGGACTCTTCAAGAGACCCAGTACTTC
>TRBJ2-3|.|TRBV7-2|.
CASSPLAFRDTQYF
TGTGCCAGCAGCCCTCTAGCGTTCAGGGATACGCAGTATTTT
>TRBJ1-5|.|TRBV29-1|many
CSVAPGVWQPQHF
TGCAGCGTTGCTCCAGGGGTCTGGCAGCCCCAGCATTTT
>TRBJ2-3|.|TRBV4-1|many
CASSQDEGDTQYF
TGCGCCAGCAGCCAAGATGAAGGAGATACGCAGTATTTT
>TRBJ2-5|.|TRBV7-9|few
CASSLAPPRKETQYF
TGTGCCAGCAGCTTAGCCCCGCCTAGGAAAGAGACCCAGTACTTC
>TRBJ2-2|.|TRBV7-3|.
CASSSGPTGELFF
TGTGCCAGCAGCTCAGGACCTACCGGGGAGCTGTTTTTT
>TRBJ2-3|TRBD1|TRBV29-1|few
CSVARDRDRNTDTQYF
TGCAGCGTTGCTAGGGACAGGGATCGTAACACAGATACGCAGTATTTT
>TRBJ1-1|.|TRBV4-3|many
CASSQQGGNTEAFF
TGCGCCAGCAGCCAACAAGGGGGGAACACTGAAGCTTTCTTT
>TRBJ2-2|.|TRBV6-5|.
CASSYWGGPGELFF
TGTGCCAGCAGTTACTGGGGGGGCCCCGGGGAGCTGTTTTTT
>TRBJ1-5|.|TRBV28|many
CASTTIVGDQPQHF
TGTGCCAGCACCACAATTGTTGGCGATCAGCCCCAGCATTTT
>TRBJ2-7|TRBD1|TRBV29-1|many
CSVSSDRGAYEQYF
TGCAGCGTTTCATCGGACAGGGGAGCCTACGAGCAGTACTTC
>TRBJ2-1|.|TRBV7-8|many
CASSLGLHGNEQFF
TGTGCCAGCAGCTTAGGACTCCATGGCAATGAGCAGTTCTTC
>TRBJ2-7|.|TRBV28|few
CSHVREQYF
TGTTCCCACGTACGGGAGCAGTACTTC
>TRBJ2-7|TRBD1|TRBV20-1|many
CSASPGPGQGVYEQYF
TGCAGTGCTAGTCCCGGACCGGGACAGGGAGTTTACGAGCAGTACTTC
>TRBJ2-5|TRBD1|TRBV2|many
CASSPGTAKETQYF
TGTGCCAGCAGCCCGGGGACAGCAAAAGAGACCCAGTACTTC
>TRBJ2-2|TRBD2|TRBV27|few
CASERSGTYANTGELFF
TGTGCCAGTGAGCGGAGCGGGACGTATGCGAACACCGGGGAGCTGTTTTTT
>TRBJ1-1|.|TRBV29-1|many
CSVWTMNTEAFF
TGCAGCGTCTGGACAATGAACACTGAAGCTTTCTTT
>TRBJ1-1|.|TRBV10-3|.
CAISGRQDTEAFF
TGTGCCATCAGTGGGCGACAGGACACTGAAGCTTTCTTT
>TRBJ2-1|.|TRBV6-6|.
CASTAGLYNEQFF
TGTGCCAGCACTGCAGGGTTGTACAATGAGCAGTTCTTC
>TRBJ2-1|TRBD2|TRBV5-6|many
CASSRRTSGIRLGVREQFF
TGTGCCAGCAGCCGTCGGACTAGCGGGATCAGGCTTGGAGTGCGTGAGCAGTTCTTC
>TRBJ2-7|TRBD2|TRBV20-1|many
CSARDVLAGVEQYF
TGCAGTGCTAGAGATGTACTAGCGGGAGTTGAGCAGTACTTC
>TRBJ2-5|TRBD1|TRBV12-3/TRBV12-4|many
CARLTGQGALKQETQYF
TGTGCCAGACTAACCGGACAGGGGGCCCTAAAACAAGAGACCCAGTACTTC
>TRBJ1-1|.|TRBV30|few
CAWRRGDEAFF
TGTGCCTGGAGGCGAGGGGATGAAGCTTTCTTT
>TRBJ2-6|TRBD1|TRBV7-2|.
CASSSGQGAFGANVLTF
TGTGCCAGCAGCTCGGGACAGGGGGCGTTTGGGGCCAACGTCCTGACTTTC
>TRBJ2-1|.|TRBV7-8|many
CASSPARSGLYNEQFF
TGTGCCAGCAGCCCGGCCAGGAGCGGACTCTACAATGAGCAGTTCTTC
>TRBJ2-7|.|TRBV24-1|few
CATSDSRTGSYEQYF
TGTGCCACCAGTGATTCCCGGACGGGCTCCTACGAGCAGTACTTC
>TRBJ2-1|.|TRBV27|.
CASSPPELGYNEQFF
TGTGCCAGCAGCCCTCCGGAACTAGGCTACAATGAGCAGTTCTTC
>TRBJ2-2|.|TRBV11-2|many
CASSLERVGGELFF
TGTGCCAGCAGCTTAGAAAGGGTTGGCGGGGAGCTGTTTTTT
>TRBJ2-7|.|TRBV29-1|.
CSVDMGEPPYEQYF
TGCAGCGTTGATATGGGGGAGCCCCCCTACGAGCAGTACTTC
>TRBJ2-2|.|TRBV12-3/TRBV12-4|many
CASAGRLNTGELFF
TGTGCCAGCGCTGGGCGATTGAACACCGGGGAGCTGTTTTTT
>TRBJ2-5|.|TRBV5-6|.
CASTGGRMETQYF
TGTGCCAGCACGGGCGGGCGCATGGAGACCCAGTACTTC